Listed below are T cell receptor beta chains from one sample, sequenced in a study of blood T cell repertoires in COVID-19. Clones were sequenced by immunoSEQ multiplex PCR, and TCRdb holds only the in-frame ones, with some missing. The sample contains 96,000 or so clones, 70% to 90% of which appear only once. Sequenced material: peripheral blood. The source of these receptors is a human donor with COVID-19, enrolled during active disease. The donor label of this sample is uncertain. The CDR3 runs from the conserved cysteine through the conserved F or W. The D gene is left open where the match is weak. Size values are once, few and many counts, or a class for expanded clones, and some rows have none.

clone size | D gene | J gene | V gene | CDR3 protein | CDR3 DNA
- | TRBD1 | TRBJ1-2 | TRBV5-4 | CASSLGTGNYGYTF | TGTGCCAGCAGCCTTGGGACAGGTAACTATGGCTACACCTTC
- | TRBD2 | TRBJ2-7 | TRBV4-2 | CASSQYGGGSYEQYF | TGTGCCAGCAGCCAATACGGGGGGGGCTCCTACGAGCAGTACTTC
- | TRBD2 | TRBJ2-1 | TRBV7-3 | CASSSEPGLVSYNEQFF | TGTGCCAGCAGCTCCGAACCGGGACTAGTATCCTACAATGAGCAGTTCTTC
- | TRBD1 | TRBJ1-3 | TRBV9 | CASSVEGAHGNTIYF | TGTGCCAGCAGCGTAGAGGGGGCGCATGGAAACACCATATATTTT
- | - | TRBJ2-2 | TRBV24-1 | CATSGEAGRFTGELFF | TGTGCCACCAGTGGGGAGGCAGGAAGGTTCACCGGGGAGCTGTTTTTT
- | TRBD1 | TRBJ1-5 | TRBV12-3/TRBV12-4 | CASSRQGGPQHF | TGTGCCAGCAGTAGACAGGGGGGGCCCCAGCATTTT
- | TRBD1 | TRBJ2-1 | TRBV19 | CASGTGVVREQFF | TGTGCCAGTGGGACAGGGGTGGTTCGTGAGCAGTTCTTC
- | - | TRBJ2-7 | TRBV11-3 | CASSLLGQGNEQYF | TGTGCCAGCAGCTTACTGGGTCAGGGTAACGAGCAGTACTTC
- | - | TRBJ1-1 | TRBV6-5 | CASMLQRNTEAFF | TGTGCCAGCATGTTACAACGGAACACTGAAGCTTTCTTT
- | TRBD1 | TRBJ2-5 | TRBV3-1/TRBV3-2 | CASTHGTGEETQYF | TGTGCCAGCACCCATGGGACAGGGGAAGAGACCCAGTACTTC
- | - | TRBJ2-2 | TRBV14 | CASSPLSNTGELFF | TGTGCCAGCAGCCCCCTTTCGAACACCGGGGAGCTGTTTTTT
- | - | TRBJ2-5 | TRBV2 | CASITGTGETQYF | TGTGCCAGCATAACCGGGACTGGAGAGACCCAGTACTTC
- | TRBD1 | TRBJ2-5 | TRBV5-1 | CASSLGQQETQYF | TGCGCCAGCAGCCTGGGACAGCAAGAGACCCAGTACTTC
- | TRBD1 | TRBJ1-1 | TRBV4-1 | CASSQRSSRDRGFFNTEAFF | TGCGCCAGCAGCCAACGCTCAAGCCGGGACAGGGGATTCTTTAACACTGAAGCTTTCTTT
- | - | TRBJ1-5 | TRBV18 | CASSPEASGGNQPQHF | TGTGCCAGCTCACCCGAGGCATCCGGGGGTAATCAGCCCCAGCATTTT
few | - | TRBJ2-1 | TRBV2 | CASSEGVATIAYNEQFF | TGTGCCAGCAGTGAAGGTGTAGCAACGATCGCCTACAATGAGCAGTTCTTC
- | TRBD2 | TRBJ2-7 | TRBV11-2 | CASSPLGGVHYEQYF | TGTGCCAGCAGCCCGCTTGGGGGGGTGCACTACGAGCAGTACTTC
- | TRBD1 | TRBJ2-7 | TRBV2 | CASSAEDRGHEQYF | TGTGCCAGCAGTGCGGAGGACAGGGGCCACGAGCAGTACTTC
- | - | TRBJ2-5 | TRBV25-1 | CASSERQGQETQYF | TGTGCCAGCAGTGAGAGGCAGGGACAAGAGACCCAGTACTTC
- | - | TRBJ2-1 | TRBV21-1 | CASSRQDSYNEQFF | TGTGCCAGCAGCAGGCAGGACTCCTACAATGAGCAGTTCTTC
- | TRBD1 | TRBJ2-7 | TRBV6-1 | CASSETGDSYEQYF | TGTGCCAGCAGTGAAACAGGGGACTCCTACGAGCAGTACTTC
- | - | TRBJ2-5 | TRBV4-2 | CASSHSEGKGETQYF | TGTGCCAGCAGTCACTCCGAGGGAAAAGGAGAGACCCAGTACTTC
- | - | TRBJ1-6 | TRBV3-1/TRBV3-2 | CASSQDRSPLHF | TGTGCCAGCAGCCAAGATCGTTCACCCCTCCACTTT